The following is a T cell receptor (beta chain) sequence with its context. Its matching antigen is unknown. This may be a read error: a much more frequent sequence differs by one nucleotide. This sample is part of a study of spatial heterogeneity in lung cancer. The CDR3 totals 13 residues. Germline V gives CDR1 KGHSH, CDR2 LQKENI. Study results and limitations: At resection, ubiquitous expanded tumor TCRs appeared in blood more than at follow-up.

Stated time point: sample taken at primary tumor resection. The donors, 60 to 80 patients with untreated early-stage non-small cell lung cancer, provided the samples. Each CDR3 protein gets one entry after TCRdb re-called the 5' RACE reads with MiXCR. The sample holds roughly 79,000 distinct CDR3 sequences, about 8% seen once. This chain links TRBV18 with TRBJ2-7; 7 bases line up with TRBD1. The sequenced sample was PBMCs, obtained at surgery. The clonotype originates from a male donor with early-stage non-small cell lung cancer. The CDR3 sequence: CVSSPKQGQEQYF. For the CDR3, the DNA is TGTGTCAGCTCACCCAAACAGGGGCAGGAGCAGTACTTC.